This T cell receptor beta chain is from a study of cytomegalovirus exposure and HLA in healthy donors. Primers for the PCR totalled 60 Vbeta and 13 Jbeta. Data came from immunoSEQ multiplex PCR; TCRdb stores just in-frame clones and leaves some out. The sample has under 150,000 clones; roughly 78% are singletons. This clone showed up just once. V shed 6 bases and J 5 bases; nucleotides not matched to a gene: 10. The CDR3 totals 14 residues. Germline loops: CDR1 SGHNT, CDR2 YYREEE (reference sequence). The sequencing input was PBMCs. This chain joins TRBV5-4 and TRBJ1-1, with TRBD1 identical over 7 bases. This TCR was recovered from a woman aged 25 to 45 in good health and CMV-seropositive. CDR3 sequence (DNA): TGTGCCAGCAAGGGGACAGCCGAGGGGACTGAAGCTTTCTTT. Translated: CASKGTAEGTEAFF.